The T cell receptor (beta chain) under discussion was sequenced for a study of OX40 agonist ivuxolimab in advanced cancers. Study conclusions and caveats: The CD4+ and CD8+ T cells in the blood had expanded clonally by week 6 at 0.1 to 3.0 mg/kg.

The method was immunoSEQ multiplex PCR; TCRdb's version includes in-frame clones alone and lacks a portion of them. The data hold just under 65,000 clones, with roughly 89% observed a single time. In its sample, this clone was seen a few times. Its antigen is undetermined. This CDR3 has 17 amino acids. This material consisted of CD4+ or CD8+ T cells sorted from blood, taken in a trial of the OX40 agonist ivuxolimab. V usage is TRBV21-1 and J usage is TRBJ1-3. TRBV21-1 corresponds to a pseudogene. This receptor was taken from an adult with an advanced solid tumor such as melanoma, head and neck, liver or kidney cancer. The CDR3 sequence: CASSCLKVAFSGNTIYF. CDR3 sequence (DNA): TGTGCCAGCAGCTGTCTGAAGGTGGCTTTCTCTGGAAACACCATATATTTT.